The 6 T cell receptor beta chains below come from one sample, sequenced in a study of T-cell reconstitution after alpha-beta-depleted transplantation in children. A library of TCRbeta sequences, prepared with unique molecular identifiers, was generated. TCRdb processed the PCR reads anew with MiXCR; each CDR3 protein has one entry. The sample lists over 400,000 distinct CDR3 sequences, approximately 12% seen once, with around 6.1% in the top ten. This material consisted of PBMCs from the stem cell graft donor, taken from the stem cell graft. The receptor source for this set is a human donor who donated a stem cell graft to a child with combined immunodeficiency.

The rearrangement links TRBV20-1 to TRBJ2-1; the match to TRBD1 covers 8 bases. V lost 3 bases and J lost 8; bases outside the gene matches: 12. Germline CDR1 reads DFQATT; CDR2 reads SNEGSKA (reference sequence). The CDR3 contains 15 residues. The CDR3 coding sequence is TGCAGTGCTAGGGGGAGGACAGGGAGAGTCGATGAGCAGTTCTTC. This sequence encodes CSARGRTGRVDEQFF.

A few counts support this clonotype. In DNA form, the CDR3 reads TGTGCCAGCAATCCTACCACTCAAGAGACCCAGTACTTC. This translates into CASNPTTQETQYF. The chain combines TRBV2 with TRBJ2-5, with D hard to call. V was trimmed by 7 bases and J by 2 bases, leaving 11 bases between them. The CDR3 covers 13 residues. Per the germline V gene, CDR1 is SNHLY and CDR2 is FYNNEI.

A few counts support this clonotype. The rearrangement links TRBV12-3 or TRBV12-4 to TRBJ2-5; tentative D call: TRBD2 (5 bases). This CDR3 contains 16 residues. V was trimmed by 4 bases and J by 1 base, leaving 16 bases between them. CDR3 sequence reads: CASSSTRDGLQETQYF. CDR3 DNA sequence: TGTGCCAGCAGTTCCACGAGAGACGGACTCCAAGAGACCCAGTACTTC.

This clonotype occurred a few times. CDR3 sequence: CASSLSGTGGPGELFF. The CDR3 DNA sequence: TGTGCCAGCAGTTTATCCGGGACAGGGGGGCCCGGGGAGCTGTTTTTT. The rearrangement uses TRBV27 and TRBJ2-2, with TRBD1 matching 11 bases. Looked up from germline, CDR1 is MNHEY and CDR2 is SMNVEV (reference sequence). J was trimmed by 6 bases and V by 0 bases; bases with no gene match: 3. CDR3 length: 16 residues.

This clonotype was counted only a few times. V usage is TRBV20-1 and J usage is TRBJ1-3; D gene uncertain. The CDR3 consists of 12 residues. Germline V gene lookup returns CDR1 DFQATT and CDR2 SNEGSKA (reference sequence). The V end was cut by 5 bases, the J end by 4 bases, with 9 bases between. In DNA form, the CDR3 reads TGCAGTGCTGGCCCCCCCGGAAACACCATATATTTT. Translation: CSAGPPGNTIYF.

The J gene is TRBJ2-7, the V gene TRBV12-3 or TRBV12-4; 8 positions match TRBD2. The ends lost 3 bases at V and 2 bases at J; junction bases unmatched: 12. This CDR3 contains 17 residues. The DNA of the CDR3 is TGTGCCAGCAGTTTGCCCGGGGGGGCGGATGGCCCCTACGAGCAGTACTTC. It specifies CASSLPGGADGPYEQYF.